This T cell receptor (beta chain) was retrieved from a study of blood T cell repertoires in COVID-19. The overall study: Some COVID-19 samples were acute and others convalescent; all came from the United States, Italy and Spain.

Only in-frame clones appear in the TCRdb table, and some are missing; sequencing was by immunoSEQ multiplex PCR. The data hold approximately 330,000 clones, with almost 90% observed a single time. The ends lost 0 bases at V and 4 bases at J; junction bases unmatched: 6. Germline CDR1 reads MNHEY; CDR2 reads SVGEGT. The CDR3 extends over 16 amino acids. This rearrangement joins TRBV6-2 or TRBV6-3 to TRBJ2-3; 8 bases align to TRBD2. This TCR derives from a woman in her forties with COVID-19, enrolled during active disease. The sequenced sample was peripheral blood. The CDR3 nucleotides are TGTGCCAGCAGTTACTCGAGCCGGGGGGGCCCAGATACGCAGTATTTT. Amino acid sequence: CASSYSSRGGPDTQYF.